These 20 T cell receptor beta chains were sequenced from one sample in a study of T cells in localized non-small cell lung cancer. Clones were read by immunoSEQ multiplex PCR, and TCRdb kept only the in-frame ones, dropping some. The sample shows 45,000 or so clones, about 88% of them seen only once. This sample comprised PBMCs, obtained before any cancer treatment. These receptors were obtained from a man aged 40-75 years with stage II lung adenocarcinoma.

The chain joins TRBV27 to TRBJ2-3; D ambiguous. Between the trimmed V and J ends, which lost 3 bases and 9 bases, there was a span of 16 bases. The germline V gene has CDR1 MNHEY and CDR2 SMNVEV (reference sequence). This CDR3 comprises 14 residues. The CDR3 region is CASSFQAPQYTQYF. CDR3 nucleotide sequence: TGTGCCAGCAGTTTCCAGGCCCCCCAGTACACGCAGTATTTT.

CDR3 amino acids: CASAPAGGSDEQFF. In DNA, the CDR3 is TGTGCCTCGGCCCCAGCGGGGGGGAGTGATGAGCAGTTCTTC. The gene calls are TRBV10-3 and TRBJ2-1, with TRBD2 identical over 10 bases. J gave up 8 bases and V 11 bases, and 12 bases lay outside the gene matches. The CDR3 spans 14 residues. The germline gives CDR1 ENHRY, CDR2 SYGVKD.

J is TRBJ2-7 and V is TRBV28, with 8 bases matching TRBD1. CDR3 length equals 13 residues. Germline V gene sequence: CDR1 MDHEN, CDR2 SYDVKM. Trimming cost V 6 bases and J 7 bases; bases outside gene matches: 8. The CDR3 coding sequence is TGTGCCAGCAGGGACAGGGTTATAGGTGAGCAGTACTTC. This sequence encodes CASRDRVIGEQYF.

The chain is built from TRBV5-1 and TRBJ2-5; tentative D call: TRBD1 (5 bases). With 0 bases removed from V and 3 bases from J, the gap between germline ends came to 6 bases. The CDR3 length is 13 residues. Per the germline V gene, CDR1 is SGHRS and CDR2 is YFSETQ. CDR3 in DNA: TGCGCCAGCAGCTTGGAAGGGGAAGAGACCCAGTACTTC. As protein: CASSLEGEETQYF.

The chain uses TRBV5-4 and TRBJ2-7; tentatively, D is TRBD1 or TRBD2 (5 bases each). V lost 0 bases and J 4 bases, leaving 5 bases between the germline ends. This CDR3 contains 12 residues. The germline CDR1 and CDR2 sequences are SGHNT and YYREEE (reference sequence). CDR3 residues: CASSLGGYEQYF. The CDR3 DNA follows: TGTGCCAGCAGCTTGGGGGGGTACGAGCAGTACTTC.

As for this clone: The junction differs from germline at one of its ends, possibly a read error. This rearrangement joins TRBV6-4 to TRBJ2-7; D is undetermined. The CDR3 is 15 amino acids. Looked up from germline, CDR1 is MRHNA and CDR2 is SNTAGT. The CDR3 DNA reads TGTGCCAGCAGTTACTCGACGCAGGCGTCCGGCGAGCAGTACTTC. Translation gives CASSYSTQASGEQYF.

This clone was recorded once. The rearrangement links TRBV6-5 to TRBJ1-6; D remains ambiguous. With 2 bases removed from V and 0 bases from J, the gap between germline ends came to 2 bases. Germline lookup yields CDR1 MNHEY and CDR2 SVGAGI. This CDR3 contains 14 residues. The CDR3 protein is CASSYTSYNSPLHF. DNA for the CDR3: TGTGCCAGCAGTTACACCTCCTATAATTCACCCCTCCACTTT.

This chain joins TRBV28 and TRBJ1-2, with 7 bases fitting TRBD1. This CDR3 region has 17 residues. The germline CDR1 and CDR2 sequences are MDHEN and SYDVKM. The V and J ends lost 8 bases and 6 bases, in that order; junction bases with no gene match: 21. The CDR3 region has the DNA TGTGCCAGCCGAGTGAAGCGTACAGGGGTGAGGGCGCATGGCTACACCTTC. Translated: CASRVKRTGVRAHGYTF.

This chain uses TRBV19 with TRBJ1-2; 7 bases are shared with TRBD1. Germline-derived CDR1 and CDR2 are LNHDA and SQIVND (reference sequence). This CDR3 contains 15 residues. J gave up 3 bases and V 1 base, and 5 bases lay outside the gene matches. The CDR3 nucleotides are TGTGCCAGTAGTATAGGGAACGACAGGGACTATGGCTACACCTTC. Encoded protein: CASSIGNDRDYGYTF. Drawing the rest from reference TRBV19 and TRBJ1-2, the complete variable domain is DGGITQSPKYLFRKEGQNVTLSCEQNLNHDAMYWYRQDPGQGLRLIYYSQIVNDFQKGDIAEGYSVSREKKESFPLTVTSAQKNPTAFYLCASSIGNDRDYGYTFGSGTRLTVV.

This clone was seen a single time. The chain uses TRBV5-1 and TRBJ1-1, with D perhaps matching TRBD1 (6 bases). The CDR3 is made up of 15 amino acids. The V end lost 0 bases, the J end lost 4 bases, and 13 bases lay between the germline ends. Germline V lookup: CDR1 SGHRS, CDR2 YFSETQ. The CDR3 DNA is TGCGCCAGCAGCTTGGGTCAGGGGAAAGGCACTGAAGCTTTCTTT. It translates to CASSLGQGKGTEAFF.

The DNA for the CDR3 is TGTGCCTGGTCCGGGACAGGGTTCGAGACCCAGTACTTC. It yields the protein CAWSGTGFETQYF. The chain is built from TRBV30 and TRBJ2-5, with 9 bases aligning to TRBD1. The CDR3 runs 13 residues. Germline CDR1 and CDR2: GTSNPN and SVGIG (reference sequence). The J segment lost 5 bases and the V segment lost 5 bases, leaving 6 bases of the junction unmatched.

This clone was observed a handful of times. The CDR3: CASSQEEDSGNTIYF. The CDR3 DNA reads TGTGCCAGCAGTCAAGAGGAAGACTCTGGAAACACCATATATTTT. The chain has TRBV6-1 and TRBJ1-3; D is uncertain. The CDR3 is 15 amino acids. V was pared by 5 bases and J by 0 bases, with 11 bases between. Per germline, CDR1 MNHNS and CDR2 SASEGT.

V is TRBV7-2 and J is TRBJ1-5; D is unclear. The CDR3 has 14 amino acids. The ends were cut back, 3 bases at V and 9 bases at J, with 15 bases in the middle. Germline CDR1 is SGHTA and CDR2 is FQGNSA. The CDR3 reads CASSFSPHGGPQHF. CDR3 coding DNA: TGTGCCAGCAGCTTCTCACCCCATGGAGGGCCCCAGCATTTT.

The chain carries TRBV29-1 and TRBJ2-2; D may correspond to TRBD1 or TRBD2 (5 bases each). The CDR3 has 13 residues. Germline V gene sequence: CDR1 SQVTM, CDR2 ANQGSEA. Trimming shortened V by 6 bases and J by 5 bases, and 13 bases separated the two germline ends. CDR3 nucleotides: TGCAGCGTCGGCACCTGGGGGACCGGGGAGCTGTTTTTT. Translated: CSVGTWGTGELFF.

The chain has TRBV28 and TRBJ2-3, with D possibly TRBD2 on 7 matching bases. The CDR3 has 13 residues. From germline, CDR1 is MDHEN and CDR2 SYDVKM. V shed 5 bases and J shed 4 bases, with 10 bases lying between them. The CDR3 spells CASSGGASDTQYF. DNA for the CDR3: TGTGCCAGCAGTGGGGGGGCTTCAGATACGCAGTATTTT.

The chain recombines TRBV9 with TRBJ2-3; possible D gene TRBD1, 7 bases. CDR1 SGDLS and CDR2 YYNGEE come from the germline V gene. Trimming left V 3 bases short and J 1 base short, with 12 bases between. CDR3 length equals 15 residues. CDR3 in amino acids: CASSGRGLGTDTQYF. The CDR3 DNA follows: TGTGCCAGCAGCGGGAGGGGGCTAGGCACAGATACGCAGTATTTT.

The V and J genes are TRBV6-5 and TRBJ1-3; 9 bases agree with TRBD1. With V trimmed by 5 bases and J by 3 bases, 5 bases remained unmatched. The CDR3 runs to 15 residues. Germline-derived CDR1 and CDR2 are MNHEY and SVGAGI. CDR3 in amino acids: CASSPTGGGGNTIYF. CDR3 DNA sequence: TGTGCCAGCAGTCCTACAGGGGGCGGTGGAAACACCATATATTTT.

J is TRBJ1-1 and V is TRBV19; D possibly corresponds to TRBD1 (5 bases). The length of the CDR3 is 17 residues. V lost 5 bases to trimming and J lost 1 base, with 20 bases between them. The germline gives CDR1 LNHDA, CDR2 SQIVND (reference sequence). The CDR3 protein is CASSPYQSDSRNTEAFF. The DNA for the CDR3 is TGTGCCAGTAGTCCTTACCAATCCGACAGCCGGAACACTGAAGCTTTCTTT. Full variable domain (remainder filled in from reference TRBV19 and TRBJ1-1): DGGITQSPKYLFRKEGQNVTLSCEQNLNHDAMYWYRQDPGQGLRLIYYSQIVNDFQKGDIAEGYSVSREKKESFPLTVTSAQKNPTAFYLCASSPYQSDSRNTEAFFGQGTRLTVV.

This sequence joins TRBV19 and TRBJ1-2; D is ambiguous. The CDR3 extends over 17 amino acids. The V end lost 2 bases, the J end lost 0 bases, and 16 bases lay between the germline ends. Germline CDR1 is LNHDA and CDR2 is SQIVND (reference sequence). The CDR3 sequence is CASSITHLGRANYGYTF. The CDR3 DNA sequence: TGTGCCAGTAGTATAACCCACCTAGGACGGGCTAACTATGGCTACACCTTC. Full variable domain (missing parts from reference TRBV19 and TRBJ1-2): DGGITQSPKYLFRKEGQNVTLSCEQNLNHDAMYWYRQDPGQGLRLIYYSQIVNDFQKGDIAEGYSVSREKKESFPLTVTSAQKNPTAFYLCASSITHLGRANYGYTFGSGTRLTVV.

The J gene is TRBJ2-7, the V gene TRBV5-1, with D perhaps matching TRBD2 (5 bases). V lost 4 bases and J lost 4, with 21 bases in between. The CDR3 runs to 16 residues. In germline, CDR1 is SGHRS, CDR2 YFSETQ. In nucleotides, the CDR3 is TGCGCCAGCAGCGGAGGCCCCTCTTCTTCTCGATACGAGCAGTACTTC. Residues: CASSGGPSSSRYEQYF.